The following is a T cell receptor (beta chain) sequence with its context. What it recognizes is unknown. This CDR3 comprises 13 residues. V was trimmed by 3 bases and J by 11 bases, leaving 11 bases between them. Germline V gene lookup returns CDR1 MNHEY and CDR2 SMNVEV (reference sequence). This sample is drawn from a study of CD4+ T cells in melanoma. Using immunoSEQ multiplex PCR, the repertoire was profiled, and TCRdb retains in-frame clones only, with some absent. The sample holds a few thousand clones, approximately 60% seen once. Study-wide points: A reported correlation linked neoantigen-specific CD4+ T cells to CD8+, macrophage and B cell function. Neoantigen-specific CD4+ T cells in melanoma reportedly had diverse differentiation states.

The chain uses TRBV27 and TRBJ1-6, with D unresolved. This sequence was found in a human donor with melanoma. Input material: cells from a culture (not recorded whether cultured in vitro). The CDR3, as DNA: TGTGCCAGCAGTTTGGCCCAAAGGGCACCCCTCCACTTT. It yields the protein CASSLAQRAPLHF.